This T cell receptor (beta chain) is drawn from a study of shared clonotypes between healthy human individuals. General observations from the study: When compared with the clonotypes that were shared by all four sorted-subset donors, the non-shared clonotypes turned out to have lower generation probabilities. The sharing of 4% to 5.5% of naive CD4 clonotypes was seen across several donors.

Those who donated were healthy HIV-negative adults, with no recent acute infections or vaccinations reported. Trimming at V came to 9 bases and at J to 6 bases, leaving 0 bases not matched to a gene. From germline, CDR1 is LNHNV and CDR2 YYDKDF (reference sequence). The CDR3 has 13 residues. Generated by immunoSEQ multiplex PCR, the TCRdb table keeps only in-frame clones and is missing some. The sample lists some 500,000 clones; about 96% were seen once. As regards this clone: The antigen remains unidentified.

This chain uses TRBV15 with TRBJ2-2; TRBD2 aligns across 14 bases. Sequenced sample: naive CD4+ T cells sorted from blood. Subset specified: CD45RA+ positively selected. This TCR was recovered from a woman in her 30s in good health. Here the CDR3 DNA reads TGTGCCACGGGACTAGCGGGAGCCGGGGAGCTGTTTTTT. Its translation: CATGLAGAGELFF.